The rows below give T cell receptor beta chains drawn from one sample of a study of read filtering for tumor transcriptome and immune sequencing. Each CDR3 protein gets one entry after TCRdb re-called the reads with MiXCR. The sample has fewer than 45,000 distinct CDR3 sequences; under 15% are singletons. The sample consisted of a population of CD138-negative cells sorted from bone marrow. The receptors shown here come from a donor aged 40 or older with multiple myeloma. Both conserved end residues are part of each CDR3. The D gene is left open where the match is weak. For some rows the clone size is stated as once, few or many, or as a class when expanded; others skip it.

clone_size: many
v_call: TRBV28
d_call: TRBD1
j_call: TRBJ1-1
cdr3_aa: CASQGVYTEAFF

clone_size: many
v_call: TRBV2
d_call: TRBD1
j_call: TRBJ1-5
cdr3_aa: CASSAGQGANNQPQHF

clone_size: many
v_call: TRBV20-1
d_call: TRBD2
j_call: TRBJ2-5
cdr3_aa: CSARDRAGVQETQYF

clone_size: once
v_call: TRBV6-6
d_call: NA
j_call: TRBJ2-1
cdr3_aa: CASSYRGSYNEQFF

clone_size: many
v_call: TRBV5-1
d_call: NA
j_call: TRBJ2-1
cdr3_aa: CASSTQGGIYNEQFF

clone_size: few
v_call: TRBV9
d_call: NA
j_call: NA
cdr3_aa: CASSVGPAGGTDTQHF

clone_size: many
v_call: TRBV5-1
d_call: TRBD1
j_call: TRBJ1-1
cdr3_aa: CASSPGQGALNTEAFF

clone_size: many
v_call: TRBV5-1
d_call: NA
j_call: TRBJ1-4
cdr3_aa: CASSRDGLNEKLFF

clone_size: NA
v_call: TRBV20-1
d_call: TRBD2
j_call: TRBJ2-1
cdr3_aa: CSAERLAGSYDQFF

clone_size: NA
v_call: TRBV9
d_call: NA
j_call: TRBJ2-1
cdr3_aa: CASSVEGAVYNEQFF

clone_size: many
v_call: TRBV3-1
d_call: TRBD1
j_call: TRBJ1-1
cdr3_aa: CASSLEEDRAAEAFF

clone_size: NA
v_call: TRBV2
d_call: TRBD2
j_call: TRBJ2-1
cdr3_aa: CASSVTAGGRHEQFF

clone_size: many
v_call: TRBV24-1
d_call: NA
j_call: TRBJ2-3
cdr3_aa: CATRNKVRDTQYF

clone_size: NA
v_call: TRBV28
d_call: NA
j_call: TRBJ2-2
cdr3_aa: CATTGSAGELFF

clone_size: many
v_call: TRBV10-3
d_call: NA
j_call: TRBJ1-3
cdr3_aa: CAISASGTGGNTIYF

clone_size: few
v_call: TRBV3-1
d_call: NA
j_call: TRBJ2-1
cdr3_aa: CASSQDSRSNEQFF

clone_size: NA
v_call: TRBV19
d_call: NA
j_call: TRBJ2-7
cdr3_aa: CASSIHRSSYEQYF

clone_size: many
v_call: TRBV4-3
d_call: NA
j_call: TRBJ2-3
cdr3_aa: CASSQLGGNTDTQYF

clone_size: many
v_call: TRBV10-2
d_call: NA
j_call: TRBJ2-2
cdr3_aa: CASNRKNTGELFF

clone_size: many
v_call: TRBV29-1
d_call: NA
j_call: TRBJ2-4
cdr3_aa: CSVEGQKNIQYF

clone_size: many
v_call: TRBV27
d_call: NA
j_call: TRBJ2-7
cdr3_aa: CASSYDRAYEQYF

clone_size: many
v_call: TRBV12-3/TRBV12-4
d_call: NA
j_call: TRBJ1-6
cdr3_aa: CASSFLAGASSYNSPLHF

clone_size: large
v_call: TRBV28
d_call: NA
j_call: TRBJ2-5
cdr3_aa: CASSLDRSQETQYF

clone_size: many
v_call: TRBV12-3/TRBV12-4
d_call: TRBD1
j_call: TRBJ1-4
cdr3_aa: CASSLMGAGGREKLFF

clone_size: NA
v_call: TRBV4-1
d_call: NA
j_call: TRBJ2-1
cdr3_aa: CASSQEDLAHNPYNEQFF

clone_size: many
v_call: TRBV20-1
d_call: TRBD2
j_call: TRBJ2-7
cdr3_aa: CSAETSGRYFYEQYF

clone_size: many
v_call: TRBV29-1
d_call: NA
j_call: TRBJ2-6
cdr3_aa: CSATGSGANVLTF

clone_size: many
v_call: TRBV9
d_call: TRBD2
j_call: TRBJ2-1
cdr3_aa: CASSGGLAVYNEQFF

clone_size: many
v_call: TRBV29-1
d_call: NA
j_call: TRBJ1-4
cdr3_aa: CSVETGEKLFF

clone_size: NA
v_call: TRBV7-2
d_call: NA
j_call: TRBJ2-1
cdr3_aa: CASSWPGRGSYNGQFF

clone_size: many
v_call: TRBV5-1
d_call: NA
j_call: TRBJ2-7
cdr3_aa: CASSLEPDPASEQYF

clone_size: many
v_call: TRBV20-1
d_call: TRBD1
j_call: TRBJ1-2
cdr3_aa: CSARPPGQGGLVGYGYTF

clone_size: many
v_call: TRBV20-1
d_call: NA
j_call: TRBJ2-3
cdr3_aa: CSAKNWAKANTDTQYF

clone_size: many
v_call: TRBV27
d_call: TRBD1
j_call: TRBJ2-7
cdr3_aa: CASRGHGTGAYEQYF

clone_size: many
v_call: TRBV12-3/TRBV12-4
d_call: NA
j_call: TRBJ2-7
cdr3_aa: CASSFPGTYEQYF

clone_size: many
v_call: TRBV19
d_call: NA
j_call: TRBJ1-5
cdr3_aa: CASSTAAYQPQHF

clone_size: many
v_call: TRBV7-8
d_call: NA
j_call: TRBJ2-1
cdr3_aa: CASSLTGNEQFF

clone_size: many
v_call: TRBV6-6
d_call: TRBD2
j_call: TRBJ2-7
cdr3_aa: CASSYSQGTSGRGGNNEQYF

clone_size: many
v_call: TRBV3-1
d_call: NA
j_call: TRBJ1-5
cdr3_aa: CASSQGPGETQHF

clone_size: many
v_call: TRBV6-1
d_call: NA
j_call: TRBJ1-3
cdr3_aa: CASSEVDRGFENTIYF

clone_size: many
v_call: TRBV7-3
d_call: NA
j_call: TRBJ2-3
cdr3_aa: CASKLSGSTDTQYF

clone_size: many
v_call: TRBV27
d_call: NA
j_call: TRBJ1-1
cdr3_aa: CASSEQLYTEAFF

clone_size: NA
v_call: TRBV28
d_call: NA
j_call: TRBJ2-1
cdr3_aa: CASSLLWGRTNGQFF

clone_size: many
v_call: TRBV3-1
d_call: NA
j_call: TRBJ1-5
cdr3_aa: CASSQGGRNQPRHF

clone_size: few
v_call: TRBV18
d_call: TRBD1
j_call: TRBJ2-7
cdr3_aa: CASSNRDRGFDEQYF

clone_size: many
v_call: TRBV5-1
d_call: TRBD1
j_call: TRBJ1-3
cdr3_aa: CASRGTGYGNTIYF

clone_size: many
v_call: TRBV5-4
d_call: NA
j_call: TRBJ2-2
cdr3_aa: CASSLGMGTGSTGELFF

clone_size: many
v_call: TRBV28
d_call: NA
j_call: TRBJ2-6
cdr3_aa: CASSSVASGANVLTF

clone_size: many
v_call: TRBV29-1
d_call: NA
j_call: TRBJ1-3
cdr3_aa: CSVLTPSGNTIYF